This TCR beta chain is drawn from a study of control samples from healthy donors and cancer patients (dated by TCRdb to 2020 to 2022). Library creation used the immunoSEQ multiplex PCR assay. This immuneACCESS table, as held by TCRdb, lists in-frame sequences with V and J called but not all clones. Of the missing ones, under half trace to an unresolved V gene in checked studies; the others have no known cause. The sample table shows about 140,000 clones, and roughly 88% are seen once. In total, the top ten clones hold approximately 1.7% of the sample. V and J are truncated by 2 bases and 0 bases respectively, leaving an intervening sequence of 12 bases. Counted from cysteine to phenylalanine, this CDR3 has 16 amino acids. Just CDR3 DNA is preserved here, 48 bases in frame from base 1. CDR1 SGHDT and CDR2 YYEEEE were looked up in the germline V gene. A note on this clone: Its target antigen remains unknown. No base quality values were provided; no much bigger clone lies one nucleotide off.

The receptor was isolated from a man younger than 35 in good health. The sequence is built from TRBV5-6 and TRBJ2-1; matching of 5 bases hints at TRBD1 as the D gene. The sequenced sample consisted of blood. The CDR3 region reads CASSLPGLSSYNEQFF. The sequenced DNA is TGTGCCAGCAGCTTACCAGGGTTGAGCTCCTACAATGAGCAGTTCTTC.